Presented here are 18 T cell receptor beta chains from one specimen sequenced in a study of graft-versus-host responses after intestinal transplantation. Lymphocytes (intraepithelial and lamina propria) were released by processing the graft tissue. The repertoire was sequenced with immunoSEQ multiplex PCR; TCRdb's copy has only in-frame clones and lacks some. The sample holds fewer than 20,000 clones, roughly 78% seen once. The sequenced sample was ileum tissue, obtained about 100 days after intestinal transplant. The receptor source for this set is a human patient who received an intestinal transplant, so some T cells may come from the graft donor.

This clone came up a few times. The J gene is TRBJ1-4, the V gene TRBV28; 7 bases agree with TRBD1. This CDR3 contains 12 residues. Germline trimming cut 8 bases from V and 5 bases from J; bases unmatched to any gene: 2. CDR1 is MDHEN, CDR2 SYDVKM, per germline. The CDR3 DNA is TGTGCCAGCTTGACAGGGAATGAAAAACTGTTTTTT. Translation gives CASLTGNEKLFF.

The CDR3: CASSERGSGTGELFF. For the CDR3, the DNA is TGTGCCAGCAGTGAACGCGGGAGTGGAACCGGGGAGCTGTTTTTT. The chain is built from TRBV6-4 and TRBJ2-2, with 7 nucleotides matching TRBD2. Trimming at V came to 3 bases and at J to 5 bases, leaving 6 bases not matched to a gene. This CDR3 contains 15 residues. Germline-derived CDR1 and CDR2 are MRHNA and SNTAGT.

The CDR3: CASSQDDHPWAHEQFF. DNA of the CDR3: TGCGCCAGCAGCCAAGATGATCACCCCTGGGCGCATGAGCAGTTCTTC. V and J are TRBV4-3 and TRBJ2-1; D gene uncertain. CDR1 and CDR2 from the germline V gene are LGHNA and YSLEER. Trimming took off 0 bases at V and 8 bases at J, with 17 bases between the two ends. The CDR3 spans 16 residues.

Notes on this clone: Other DNA variants within this sample encode the same CDR3. J is TRBJ2-4 and V is TRBV28; TRBD2 agrees at 12 bases. V shed 4 bases, J shed 6 bases, and the junction held 1 base outside the gene matches. Germline CDR1 is MDHEN and CDR2 is SYDVKM. The CDR3 has 14 amino acids. In DNA form, the CDR3 reads TGTGCCAGCAGTTCTAGCGGGAGGGGAAACATTCAGTACTTC. Its translation is CASSSSGRGNIQYF.

This chain uses TRBV27 with TRBJ2-5; 9 bases agree with TRBD1. Germline lookup yields CDR1 MNHEY and CDR2 SMNVEV (reference sequence). Losses at the gene ends were 10 bases for V and 5 bases for J; bases not matched to a gene: 17. This CDR3 is 16 amino acids long. The CDR3 sequence is CATSHLLQGAIETQYF. The CDR3 bases are TGTGCCACCTCCCACTTATTACAGGGGGCGATTGAGACCCAGTACTTC.

Here the CDR3 DNA reads TGTGCCAGCAGCCTACAGGGACTAGCGGCCTACGAGCAGTACTTC. Translating it yields CASSLQGLAAYEQYF. This chain uses TRBV7-9 with TRBJ2-7; the match to TRBD2 covers 11 bases. The J segment lost 2 bases and the V segment lost 5 bases, leaving 5 bases of the junction unmatched. The V gene's germline CDR1 is SEHNR and CDR2 FQNEAQ (reference sequence). The CDR3 is 15 residues long. Drawing the rest from reference TRBV7-9 and TRBJ2-7, the complete variable domain is DTGVSQNPRHKITKRGQNVTFRCDPISEHNRLYWYRQTLGQGPEFLTYFQNEAQLEKSRLLSDRFSAERPKGSFSTLEIQRTEQGDSAMYLCASSLQGLAAYEQYFGPGTRLTVT.

This sequence joins TRBV19 and TRBJ2-2; D gene uncertain. Trimming stripped 3 bases from V and 2 bases from J, with 13 bases between. The CDR3 has 16 amino acids. Germline-derived CDR1 and CDR2 are LNHDA and SQIVND (reference sequence). CDR3 residues: CASSIARPHNTGELFF. CDR3 bases: TGTGCCAGTAGTATCGCGAGACCTCATAACACCGGGGAGCTGTTTTTT. Filled out from reference TRBV19 and TRBJ2-2, the complete variable domain reads DGGITQSPKYLFRKEGQNVTLSCEQNLNHDAMYWYRQDPGQGLRLIYYSQIVNDFQKGDIAEGYSVSREKKESFPLTVTSAQKNPTAFYLCASSIARPHNTGELFFGEGSRLTVL.

The chain links TRBV18 to TRBJ2-3; maybe TRBD2 (6 bases). This CDR3 comprises 16 residues. CDR1 is KGHSH, CDR2 LQKENI, per germline. The V end was cut by 3 bases, the J end by 0 bases, with 13 bases between. The DNA for the CDR3 is TGTGCCAGCTCACCCCCTGACGGGACTAGCACAGATACGCAGTATTTT. Translated: CASSPPDGTSTDTQYF.

This clone was observed a single time. V is TRBV7-8 and J is TRBJ2-1; D call uncertain. This CDR3 has 17 amino acids. Trimming removed 5 bases at V and 6 bases at J, with 23 bases between. Germline V gene sequence: CDR1 SGHVS, CDR2 FQNEAQ. The CDR3 nucleotides read TGTGCCAGCAGCCCTTCGAGATGGGCCTCCCTCGCCAATGAGCAGTTCTTC. This translates into CASSPSRWASLANEQFF.

This clone was seen just once. CDR3 sequence (DNA): TGTGCCAGCAGTTCTATATCCCCGACAGGGATCTCCTACGAGCAGTACTTC. It encodes CASSSISPTGISYEQYF. This chain connects TRBV27 to TRBJ2-7, with 7 bases lining up with TRBD1. Germline CDR1 and CDR2: MNHEY and SMNVEV (reference sequence). The CDR3 spans 17 residues. V was pared by 4 bases and J by 0 bases, with 12 bases of the junction left unmatched.

The chain uses TRBV7-8 and TRBJ1-1, with a possible D match to TRBD1 (5 bases). Trimming shortened V by 2 bases and J by 1 base, and 8 bases separated the two germline ends. This CDR3 spans 14 amino acids. Germline lookup yields CDR1 SGHVS and CDR2 FQNEAQ. The CDR3 reads CASSLYGGNTEAFF. The CDR3 DNA reads as TGTGCCAGCAGCTTATATGGGGGGAACACTGAAGCTTTCTTT.

J is TRBJ1-4 and V is TRBV5-6; 7 bases map to TRBD1. V shed 0 bases, J shed 5 bases, and the junction held 10 bases outside the gene matches. In germline, CDR1 is SGHDT, CDR2 YYEEEE. The CDR3 runs to 17 residues. The DNA for the CDR3 is TGTGCCAGCAGCTTGGAGGGCAGGGGGAGGCTCAATGAAAAACTGTTTTTT. Residues: CASSLEGRGRLNEKLFF.

This clone was seen a single time. Germline is not matched at one junction end, which may reflect a read error. The rearrangement joins TRBV7-6 to TRBJ1-2, with 8 bases that match TRBD1. CDR1 SGHVS and CDR2 FNYEAQ come from the germline V gene. This CDR3 is built from 15 residues. In DNA, the CDR3 is TGTGCCAGCAGCCGGTTGGGGACAGGCGGCTATGGCCACACCTTC. Amino acid sequence: CASSRLGTGGYGHTF. The variable domain in full, completed from reference TRBV7-6 and TRBJ1-2, reads GAGVSQSPRYKVTKRGQDVALRCDPISGHVSLYWYRQALGQGPEFLTYFNYEAQQDKSGLPNDRFSAERPEGSISTLTIQRTEQRDSAMYRCASSRLGTGGYGHTFGSGTRLTVV.

This clone appeared once. CDR3 in amino acids: CASSLGTSGRLTDTQYF. CDR3 DNA sequence: TGTGCCAGCAGCCTCGGGACTAGCGGGAGACTCACAGATACGCAGTATTTT. This chain uses TRBV9 with TRBJ2-3, with 14 bases identical to TRBD2. The CDR3 covers 17 residues. V gave up 4 bases and J gave up 2 bases; unmatched junction bases: 6. Germline V gene lookup returns CDR1 SGDLS and CDR2 YYNGEE.

This sequence joins TRBV7-9 and TRBJ2-7; 9 positions agree with TRBD1. The trim removed 5 bases at V and 5 bases at J, leaving 10 bases unmatched. The CDR3 loop spans 15 amino acids. Looked up from germline, CDR1 is SEHNR and CDR2 is FQNEAQ (reference sequence). The CDR3 loop is CASSRPGQGPDEQYF. As DNA, the CDR3 is TGTGCCAGCAGCCGGCCGGGACAGGGCCCAGACGAGCAGTACTTC.

The chain joins TRBV5-1 to TRBJ1-4; D is unclear. V lost 4 bases and J 8 bases, leaving 9 bases between the germline ends. CDR3 length equals 12 residues. The V gene's germline CDR1 is SGHRS and CDR2 YFSETQ. CDR3 in DNA: TGCGCCAGCAGCCCCGGGTTCGAAAAACTGTTTTTT. Translation gives CASSPGFEKLFF.

The chain combines TRBV10-1 with TRBJ1-2; D remains unclear. The CDR3 sequence is 15 residues long. Germline V gene data show CDR1 as WNHNN and CDR2 as SYGVQD (reference sequence). V lost 1 base and J 0 bases, leaving 9 bases between the germline ends. The DNA of the CDR3 is TGCGCCAGCAGTGAGTTGATGTCAGCTAACTATGGCTACACCTTC. Its protein is CASSELMSANYGYTF.

V usage is TRBV21-1 and J usage is TRBJ2-1; no check of the table's D call, TRBD2, against the DNA was made. TRBV21-1 corresponds to a pseudogene. The CDR3 is made up of 16 amino acids. Here the CDR3 DNA reads TGTGCCAGCAGCAAGGGCGGGAGGGCCACCTACAATGAGCAGTTCTTC. Translated, it gives CASSKGGRATYNEQFF.